The present T cell receptor (beta chain) was sequenced within a study of OX40 agonist ivuxolimab in advanced cancers. At the level of the study: Ivuxolimab, which patients received intravenously every 2 weeks, was dosed at 0.01 to 10 mg/kg. Patients receiving dose escalation had hepatocellular carcinoma, melanoma, renal cell or head and neck cancer. Three dose-escalation patients had partial responses: one with hepatocellular carcinoma and two with cutaneous melanoma.

The table came from immunoSEQ multiplex PCR; TCRdb's copy has only in-frame clones and leaves some out. The table has about 73,000 clones, 80% to 95% seen once. The clonotype originates from an adult with an advanced solid tumor such as melanoma, head and neck, liver or kidney cancer. The material sequenced was CD4+ or CD8+ T cells sorted from blood, taken in a trial of the OX40 agonist ivuxolimab.

CDR3: CASSPWTSGRTDTQYF. The CDR3 DNA reads TGTGCCAGCAGCCCGTGGACTAGCGGGAGGACAGATACGCAGTATTTT. This rearrangement joins TRBV7-2 to TRBJ2-3, with 14 bases that match TRBD2. Losses at the gene ends were 5 bases for V and 3 bases for J; bases not matched to a gene: 4. CDR3 size: 16 residues. The V gene's germline CDR1 is SGHTA and CDR2 FQGNSA.